The 4 T cell receptor beta chains listed next were all sequenced from one sample in a study of T cells in localized non-small cell lung cancer. Data came from immunoSEQ multiplex PCR; TCRdb stores just in-frame clones and leaves some out. The sample contains 20,000 to 30,000 clones, 70% to 90% of which appear only once. The sequences come from peripheral blood mononuclear cells, collected before any cancer treatment. These receptor sequences come from a woman aged 40 to 75 with stage III lung adenocarcinoma.

This chain connects TRBV2 to TRBJ1-5; no clear D gene. Trimming took 5 bases from V and 3 from J, leaving 11 bases between them. CDR1 is SNHLY, CDR2 FYNNEI, per germline. This CDR3 is built from 14 residues. The CDR3 DNA is TGTGCCAGCAGTAACGGCAGCCCCAATCAGCCCCAGCATTTT. Its protein is CASSNGSPNQPQHF.

J is TRBJ2-7 and V is TRBV9; 10 bases map to TRBD2. Trimming at V came to 4 bases and at J to 2 bases, leaving 3 bases not matched to a gene. The CDR3 has 14 residues. Per germline, CDR1 SGDLS and CDR2 YYNGEE. CDR3 protein: CASSITSGAYEQYF. For the CDR3, the DNA is TGTGCCAGCAGCATCACTAGCGGGGCCTACGAGCAGTACTTC. The whole variable domain, remainder taken from reference TRBV9 and TRBJ2-7, is DSGVTQTPKHLITATGQRVTLRCSPRSGDLSVYWYQQSLDQGLQFLIQYYNGEERAKGNILERFSAQQFPDLHSELNLSSLELGDSALYFCASSITSGAYEQYFGPGTRLTVT.

This clone is a singleton in its sample. The chain is built from TRBV9 and TRBJ1-2; D perhaps matches TRBD1 (5 bases). This CDR3 comprises 17 residues. In germline, CDR1 is SGDLS, CDR2 YYNGEE. Between the trimmed V and J ends, which lost 3 bases and 4 bases, there was a span of 22 bases. This chain's CDR3 is CASSGRTLDADIYGYTF. The CDR3 nucleotides read TGTGCCAGCAGCGGGAGGACATTAGACGCCGACATCTATGGCTACACCTTC.

This clone has a single count. The chain combines TRBV7-2 with TRBJ2-6; D remains ambiguous. Trimming stripped 2 bases from V and 0 bases from J, with 11 bases between. Germline V gene data show CDR1 as SGHTA and CDR2 as FQGNSA. This CDR3 comprises 17 residues. CDR3 bases: TGTGCCAGCAGCTTATCGGCAGTGTACTCTGGGGCCAACGTCCTGACTTTC. Protein sequence: CASSLSAVYSGANVLTF.